This T cell receptor beta chain was recovered during a study of T-cell reconstitution after alpha-beta-depleted transplantation in children. Losses at the gene ends were 1 base for V and 5 bases for J; bases not matched to a gene: 14. CDR1 KGHDR and CDR2 SFDVKD come from the germline V gene. The CDR3 extends over 19 amino acids. Molecular barcoding with unique molecular identifiers was used for the TCRbeta library. From the PCR reads, TCRdb called clonotypes with MiXCR, one entry per CDR3 protein. Counted here are approximately 590,000 distinct CDR3 sequences, roughly a tenth occurring once; the ten biggest clones make up about 4.2%. This clonotype has ten or more counts.

The genes are TRBV24-1 and TRBJ1-5, with TRBD1 matching 9 bases. The clonotype was recovered from a human donor who donated a stem cell graft to a child with acute myeloid leukemia. Specimen: PBMCs from the stem cell graft donor, collected from the stem cell graft. The CDR3 loop reads CATSDFHRGRTFSHQPQHF. The CDR3 DNA sequence: TGTGCCACCAGTGATTTCCACAGGGGGCGAACTTTTTCGCATCAGCCCCAGCATTTT.